Here is one T cell receptor beta chain with its context. The sample belongs to a study of blood T cell repertoires in COVID-19. Using immunoSEQ multiplex PCR, the repertoire was profiled, and TCRdb retains in-frame clones only, with some absent. The sample contains 150,000 to 200,000 clones, around 83% of which appear only once. The germline V and J ends were trimmed by 5 bases and 1 base, with 15 bases remaining between them. Germline V gene lookup returns CDR1 LNHDA and CDR2 SQIVND (reference sequence). The CDR3 has 16 residues. Sequencing was carried out using peripheral blood. This chain uses TRBV19 with TRBJ1-5; no firm D call. The TCR comes from a man aged 40-50 years with acute or convalescent COVID-19. The CDR3 nucleotides are TGTGCCAGTAGTGAATGGGCCCCCCCGAGCAATCAGCCCCAGCATTTT. Protein sequence: CASSEWAPPSNQPQHF.